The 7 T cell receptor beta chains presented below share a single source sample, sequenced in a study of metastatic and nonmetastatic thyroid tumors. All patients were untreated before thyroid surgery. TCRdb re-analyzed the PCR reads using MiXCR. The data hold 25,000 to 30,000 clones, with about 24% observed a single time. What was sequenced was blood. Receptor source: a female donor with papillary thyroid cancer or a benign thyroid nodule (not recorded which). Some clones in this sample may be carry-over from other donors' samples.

CDR3 coding DNA: TGCAGTCCCACGGTAGCGGCCGTAGATACGCAGTATTTT. This encodes CSPTVAAVDTQYF. The rearrangement joins TRBV20-1 to TRBJ2-3; the D gene is possibly TRBD2 (6 bases). Between the trimmed V and J ends, which lost 8 bases and 5 bases, there was a span of 17 bases. The CDR3 consists of 13 residues. From germline, CDR1 is DFQATT and CDR2 SNEGSKA (reference sequence).

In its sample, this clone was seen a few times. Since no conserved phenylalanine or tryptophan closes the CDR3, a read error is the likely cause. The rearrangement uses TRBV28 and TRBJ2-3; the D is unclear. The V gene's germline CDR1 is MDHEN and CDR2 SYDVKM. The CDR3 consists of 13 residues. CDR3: CATSSLDTDTQYL. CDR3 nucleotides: TGTGCCACCAGTAGTTTGGACACAGATACGCAGTATTTA.

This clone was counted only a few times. The CDR3, as DNA: TGTGCCATCTCGAAGACAGGGATCGGCGAGCAGTACTTC. As protein: CAISKTGIGEQYF. This chain links TRBV28 with TRBJ2-7; 7 bases are a match to TRBD1. The germline V gene encodes CDR1 MDHEN and CDR2 SYDVKM. V shed 10 bases, J shed 6 bases, and the junction held 12 bases outside the gene matches. This CDR3 spans 13 amino acids.

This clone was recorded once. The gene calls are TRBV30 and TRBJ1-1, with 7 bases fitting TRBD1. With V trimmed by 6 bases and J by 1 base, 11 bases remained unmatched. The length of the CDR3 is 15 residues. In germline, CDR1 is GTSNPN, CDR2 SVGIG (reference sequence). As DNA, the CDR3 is TGTGCCTGTGAGCGTCCAGGGGGTCCGAACACTGAAGCTTTCTTT. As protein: CACERPGGPNTEAFF.

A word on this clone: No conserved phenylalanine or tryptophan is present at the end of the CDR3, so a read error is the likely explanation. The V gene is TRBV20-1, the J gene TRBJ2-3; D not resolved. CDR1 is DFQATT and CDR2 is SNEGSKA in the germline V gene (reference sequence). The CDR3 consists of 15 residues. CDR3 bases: TGCAGTTCTAGAGTTCCTTCAACCCTCACAGATACGCAGTATTCT. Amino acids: CSSRVPSTLTDTQYS.

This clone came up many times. The CDR3 sequence: CSAQVRLAGGNEQFF. In DNA form, the CDR3 reads TGCAGTGCTCAAGTTCGACTAGCGGGAGGCAATGAGCAGTTCTTC. This chain joins TRBV20-1 and TRBJ2-1, with TRBD2 identical over 13 bases. V lost 5 bases and J lost 6; bases outside the gene matches: 7. Germline CDR1 is DFQATT and CDR2 is SNEGSKA (reference sequence). The CDR3 is made up of 15 amino acids.

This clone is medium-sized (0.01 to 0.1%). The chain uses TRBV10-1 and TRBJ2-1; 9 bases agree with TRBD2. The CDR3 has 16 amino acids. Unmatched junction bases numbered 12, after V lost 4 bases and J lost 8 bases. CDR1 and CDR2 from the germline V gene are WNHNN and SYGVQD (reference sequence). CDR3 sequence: CASSGRSGGQRDEQFF. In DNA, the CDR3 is TGCGCCAGCAGTGGAAGAAGCGGGGGGCAAAGGGATGAGCAGTTCTTC.